One sample yielded the 20 T cell receptor beta chains listed below, sequenced in a study of Graves' ophthalmopathy and Graves' hyperthyroidism. As the template, RNA transcripts were used to amplify TCR beta CDR3 regions. RT-PCR was first run with HTBI primers, then multiplex PCR in a second round. MiXCR, applied by TCRdb to the multiplex PCR reads, yields one record per CDR3 protein. The table lists about 550,000 distinct CDR3 sequences, about two fifths of them singletons. Sequenced sample: peripheral blood or thyroid tissue (not recorded which). The receptors were sampled from an adult man with Graves' hyperthyroidism.

The rearrangement joins TRBV14 to TRBJ1-1, with D unclear. Trimming took 0 bases from V and 3 from J, leaving 14 bases between them. The CDR3 covers 16 residues. CDR1 SGHDN and CDR2 FVKESK come from the germline V gene. CDR3 coding DNA: TGTGCCAGCAGCCAAGATCATTGGGTCCGTTACACTGAAGCTTTCTTT. Protein: CASSQDHWVRYTEAFF.

The sample holds one count of this clonotype. The gene calls are TRBV2 and TRBJ1-1; the match to TRBD1 covers 10 bases. The CDR3 loop spans 15 amino acids. Germline CDR1 and CDR2: SNHLY and FYNNEI. The junction had 6 bases not matched to a gene; V was cut back by 4 bases and J by 4 bases. The CDR3 DNA sequence: TGTGCCAGCAGTGGGACAGGGGGTTTTACCACTGAAGCTTTCTTT. As protein: CASSGTGGFTTEAFF.

The chain employs TRBV5-6 and TRBJ2-2; tentative D call: TRBD2 (5 bases). CDR3 size: 14 residues. Per the germline V gene, CDR1 is SGHDT and CDR2 is YYEEEE. Trimming removed 1 base at V and 8 bases at J, with 12 bases between. CDR3 nucleotides: TGTGCCAGCAGCTTGACCCGGGAATGGGGGGAGCTGTTTTTT. Translation gives CASSLTREWGELFF.

This clonotype occurred many times. The chain employs TRBV15 and TRBJ1-3, with D tentatively TRBD1 (5 bases). The CDR3 is 14 amino acids. Germline V gene data show CDR1 as LNHNV and CDR2 as YYDKDF (reference sequence). Trimming took off 2 bases at V and 2 bases at J, with 7 bases between the two ends. The CDR3 nucleotides are TGTGCCACCAGCAGACAGGACACTGGAAACACCATATATTTT. This sequence encodes CATSRQDTGNTIYF.

This rearrangement joins TRBV7-2 to TRBJ2-3; D uncertain. The germline CDR1 and CDR2 sequences are SGHTA and FQGNSA. Trimming cost V 6 bases and J 1 base, with 11 bases left between them. This CDR3 is 14 amino acids long. In DNA form, the CDR3 reads TGTGCCAGCAGAACCGGACCTGGCACAGATACGCAGTATTTT. This gives the protein CASRTGPGTDTQYF.

This clonotype was counted at least ten times. The J gene is TRBJ2-5, the V gene TRBV29-1; D is perhaps TRBD1 (6 bases). This CDR3 contains 16 residues. The V gene lost 6 bases and the J gene lost 2 bases, with 22 bases spanning the gap. Germline V gene sequence: CDR1 SQVTM, CDR2 ANQGSEA. The CDR3 bases are TGCAGCGTCGGGAAACCAAAACAGGGTCCTCAAGAGACCCAGTACTTC. Amino acid sequence: CSVGKPKQGPQETQYF.

Concerning this clonotype itself: This may be a read error, as it is one base from a much larger clone. A read error is likely, as this CDR3 ends without the conserved phenylalanine or tryptophan. V gene TRBV7-3 combines with J gene TRBJ1-6, with unresolved D. With 3 bases removed from V and 4 bases from J, the gap between germline ends came to 7 bases. Per germline, CDR1 SGHTA and CDR2 FQGTGA. The CDR3 is 14 amino acids. CDR3 loop: CASSFGEYNSPLHL. CDR3 DNA: TGTGCCAGCAGCTTTGGGGAGTATAATTCACCCCTCCACCTT.

The chain is built from TRBV29-1 and TRBJ2-5; the D is unclear. Near its end, the DNA agrees better with TRBJ2-1, so the J call may be wrong. The germline V gene has CDR1 SQVTM and CDR2 ANQGSEA. The CDR3 is 14 amino acids. CDR3 in amino acids: CSVGGPTSYNEQFF. The CDR3 DNA reads TGCAGCGTTGGCGGCCCCACTTCCTACAATGAGCAGTTCTTC.

This rearrangement joins TRBV2 to TRBJ1-2; a possible D gene is TRBD1 (5 bases). Trimming left V 3 bases short and J 6 bases short, with 17 bases between. This CDR3 is 15 amino acids long. Germline values: CDR1 SNHLY, CDR2 FYNNEI. In DNA, the CDR3 is TGTGCCAGCAGTGAGGCACCCGTCAGGGACCATGGCTACACCTTC. Protein sequence: CASSEAPVRDHGYTF. Full variable domain (rest looked up from reference TRBV2 and TRBJ1-2): EPEVTQTPSHQVTQMGQEVILRCVPISNHLYFYWYRQILGQKVEFLVSFYNNEISEKSEIFDDQFSVERPDGSNFTLKIRSTKLEDSAMYFCASSEAPVRDHGYTFGSGTRLTVV.

This clonotype occurred many times. The chain has TRBV11-3 and TRBJ1-1; D gene unclear. V was pared by 5 bases and J by 6 bases, with 22 bases between. The germline gives CDR1 SGHNT, CDR2 YENEEA. This CDR3 has 16 amino acids. This chain's CDR3 is CASSNSFGGERAEAFF. Written as DNA, the CDR3 is TGTGCCAGCAGCAACTCGTTTGGCGGGGAACGCGCTGAAGCTTTCTTT.

This clonotype came up a few times. The chain's CDR3 is CASRRGPQFNEQFF. CDR3 in DNA: TGTGCCAGCAGAAGGGGGCCCCAATTTAACGAGCAGTTCTTC. V and J are TRBV7-8 and TRBJ2-7, with TRBD1 matching over 7 bases. The J call may be mistaken, given a closer DNA end match to TRBJ2-1. The CDR3 contains 14 residues. Germline-derived CDR1 and CDR2 are SGHVS and FQNEAQ.

This rearrangement joins TRBV29-1 to TRBJ2-5; 9 bases fit TRBD2. V shed 6 bases and J 5 bases; nucleotides not matched to a gene: 22. The CDR3 consists of 18 residues. In germline, CDR1 is SQVTM, CDR2 ANQGSEA. CDR3 sequence reads: CSVQGGVVAGVNKETQYF. DNA of the CDR3: TGCAGCGTCCAAGGCGGGGTCGTAGCGGGAGTCAACAAGGAGACCCAGTACTTC.

This clonotype was detected ten times or more. The rearrangement links TRBV10-3 to TRBJ1-1; 8 bases align to TRBD1. Germline CDR1 and CDR2: ENHRY and SYGVKD. This CDR3 is built from 14 residues. With 6 bases clipped from V and 1 base from J, the junction kept 4 bases outside the gene matches. CDR3 in DNA: TGTGCCATCAGCAAAGGACAGGGGAACACTGAAGCTTTCTTT. Its protein is CAISKGQGNTEAFF.

The DNA of the CDR3 is TGTGCCAGCAGAGAGAACACCGGGGGAAGCGGGGAGCTGTTTTTT. It encodes CASRENTGGSGELFF. The chain carries TRBV13 and TRBJ2-2, with D perhaps matching TRBD2 (6 bases). The V end was cut by 6 bases, the J end by 7 bases, with 18 bases between. Germline V gene data show CDR1 as PRHDT and CDR2 as FYEKMQ (reference sequence). The CDR3 loop spans 15 amino acids.

The CDR3 DNA is TGTGCCAGCAGCTTAGGGCGCGGGAGCTTCACAGATACGCAGTATTTT. Amino acids: CASSLGRGSFTDTQYF. V usage is TRBV7-2 and J usage is TRBJ2-3; 7 nucleotides match TRBD2. The V and J ends lost 1 base and 2 bases, in that order; junction bases with no gene match: 6. The CDR3 covers 16 residues. Germline values: CDR1 SGHTA, CDR2 FQGNSA.

This chain joins TRBV7-9 and TRBJ1-1; maybe TRBD1 (5 bases). Trimming pared 5 bases from V and 4 bases from J, leaving 17 bases between. This CDR3 is built from 15 residues. Germline V CDR1 and CDR2: SEHNR, FQNEAQ (reference sequence). CDR3 sequence (DNA): TGTGCCAGCAGCCCCACGGGGGTAGGGGTCACTGAAGCTTTCTTT. It codes for CASSPTGVGVTEAFF.

The table lists this clonotype with a count of one. V usage is TRBV7-9 and J usage is TRBJ1-5; TRBD1 agrees at 7 bases. The CDR3 is made up of 14 amino acids. CDR1 SEHNR and CDR2 FQNEAQ come from the germline V gene (reference sequence). J lost 7 bases, V lost 4 bases, and 7 bases had no gene match. CDR3 in amino acids: CASSSLTGHQPQHF. The CDR3 DNA is TGTGCCAGCAGCTCCTTGACAGGGCACCAGCCCCAGCATTTT.

V gene TRBV11-1 combines with J gene TRBJ2-3; 9 nucleotides line up with TRBD1. Germline trimming cut 1 base from V and 11 bases from J; bases unmatched to any gene: 1. The germline gives CDR1 SGHAT, CDR2 FQDESV (reference sequence). The CDR3 has 12 amino acids. CDR3 region: CASSLGDRVQYF. CDR3 nucleotides: TGTGCCAGCAGCTTAGGGGACAGGGTGCAGTATTTT.

The chain combines TRBV10-3 with TRBJ1-2; TRBD1 agrees at 8 bases. Germline V gene data show CDR1 as ENHRY and CDR2 as SYGVKD. V was clipped by 3 bases and J by 4 bases; unmatched bases: 7. CDR3 length: 15 amino acids. CDR3: CAISELTGEAYGYTF. CDR3 sequence (DNA): TGTGCCATCAGTGAACTGACAGGGGAGGCCTATGGCTACACCTTC.

This clonotype showed up many times. The V gene is TRBV7-6, the J gene TRBJ1-2; 8 nucleotides line up with TRBD1. CDR1 and CDR2 from the germline V gene are SGHVS and FNYEAQ. The V segment lost 5 bases and the J segment 5 bases; nucleotides outside the gene matches: 13. CDR3 length: 16 residues. Here the CDR3 reads CASSPGLTGAMYGYTF. The CDR3 nucleotides are TGTGCCAGCAGCCCAGGGTTGACAGGGGCTATGTATGGCTACACCTTC.